Given below is one T cell receptor beta chain in context. The sample is drawn from a study of Ad26.COV2.S vaccination and SARS-CoV-2 variants. Study-wide context: The donor participated in the COV1001 trial, in its Ad26.COV2.S arm.

Treatment here: some 19 received Ad26.COV2.S at low or high dose, single or two shots; about 5 received placebo; per-sample allocation not given. Vaccine and placebo recipients were sampled on day 63 after the first injection. With 0 bases clipped from V and 1 base from J, the junction kept 8 bases outside the gene matches. This CDR3 has 18 amino acids. Looked up from germline, CDR1 is LGHNA and CDR2 is YSLEER. Sequenced by immunoSEQ multiplex PCR; TCRdb stores in-frame clones only, minus some. The sample yields a few hundred thousand clones, about nine tenths seen once. The chain uses TRBV4-3 and TRBJ2-1, with 8 positions matching TRBD1. Specimen: peripheral blood, collected in a trial of Ad26.COV2.S vaccine versus placebo. This receptor was taken from a person aged 18-60 years who received the Ad26.COV2.S COVID-19 vaccine or a placebo. The CDR3 sequence: CASSQDRAGTGSYNEQFF. The CDR3 nucleotides are TGCGCCAGCAGCCAAGATCGAGCAGGGACAGGATCCTACAATGAGCAGTTCTTC.